These 12 T cell receptor beta chains originate from one sample sequenced in a study of blood T cells in healthy people across ages. Then a second PCR, running about 6 to 11 cycles, was carried out with a sample-barcoded 5' primer and a J-beta primer mix. Each CDR3 protein gets one entry after TCRdb re-called the 5' RACE reads with MiXCR. The data contain about a million distinct CDR3 sequences, 51% of them singletons. The sequencing input was blood. The receptors derive from a woman aged 55-69 years in good health.

This clonotype was counted once. The chain recombines TRBV9 with TRBJ2-1, with D possibly being TRBD2 (5 bases). The CDR3 sequence is 14 residues long. Trimming left V 0 bases short and J 7 bases short, with 11 bases between. Germline CDR1 is SGDLS and CDR2 is YYNGEE. CDR3 sequence: CASSVVGSRNEQFF. The CDR3 bases are TGTGCCAGCAGCGTAGTAGGGAGTCGAAATGAGCAGTTCTTC.

The V and J genes are TRBV6-1 and TRBJ1-4, with 7 bases identical to TRBD1. Trimming took 8 bases from V and 5 from J; bases not matched to a gene: 5. There are 13 residues in the CDR3. Germline V lookup: CDR1 MNHNS, CDR2 SASEGT. CDR3 amino acids: CASEGTVNEKLFF. As DNA, the CDR3 is TGTGCCAGCGAAGGGACAGTCAATGAAAAACTGTTTTTT.

This clonotype was detected only a few times. V usage is TRBV3-1 and J usage is TRBJ2-7, with 11 bases identical to TRBD2. The CDR3 is made up of 15 amino acids. V shed 4 bases, J shed 2 bases, and the junction held 4 bases outside the gene matches. Germline V gene data show CDR1 as LGHDT and CDR2 as YNNKEL (reference sequence). The CDR3 DNA reads TGTGCCAGCAGCCCAAAGACTAGCGGGACCTACGAGCAGTACTTC. It translates to CASSPKTSGTYEQYF.

The chain carries TRBV9 and TRBJ1-2, with D possibly TRBD1 on 6 matching bases. V lost 4 bases to trimming and J lost 4 bases, with 17 bases between them. The CDR3 contains 15 residues. Germline V gives CDR1 SGDLS, CDR2 YYNGEE. The CDR3 sequence: CASSTTQGRSYGYTF. CDR3 nucleotides: TGTGCCAGCAGCACAACACAGGGAAGAAGCTATGGCTACACCTTC.

The chain employs TRBV20-1 and TRBJ2-1; the D gene is possibly TRBD2 (6 bases). The CDR3 covers 16 residues. Per the germline V gene, CDR1 is DFQATT and CDR2 is SNEGSKA (reference sequence). Trimming stripped 4 bases from V and 1 base from J, with 17 bases between. Here the CDR3 DNA reads TGCAGTGCTATGCGGGGACCCCCCCAATCCTACAATGAGCAGTTCTTC. Residues: CSAMRGPPQSYNEQFF.

V and J are TRBV5-1 and TRBJ2-4; TRBD2 aligns across 13 bases. This CDR3 is 18 amino acids long. In germline, CDR1 is SGHRS, CDR2 YFSETQ. V lost 4 bases, J lost 0 bases, and 7 bases stayed unmatched. The CDR3 is CASSNILAGGPAKNIQYF. In DNA, the CDR3 is TGCGCCAGCAGCAATATACTAGCGGGAGGGCCAGCCAAAAACATTCAGTACTTC.

The rearrangement uses TRBV3-1 and TRBJ1-6; perhaps TRBD1 as D (6 bases). Germline V gene data show CDR1 as LGHDT and CDR2 as YNNKEL (reference sequence). This CDR3 contains 13 residues. V was cut by 4 bases and J by 7 bases, with 8 bases left in between. The CDR3 spells CASSRGQNSPLHF. CDR3 bases: TGTGCCAGCAGCCGAGGACAGAATTCACCCCTCCACTTT. The complete variable domain, with remaining parts taken from reference TRBV3-1 and TRBJ1-6, reads DTAVSQTPKYLVTQMGNDKSIKCEQNLGHDTMYWYKQDSKKFLKIMFSYNNKELIINETVPNRFSPKSPDKAHLNLHINSLELGDSAVYFCASSRGQNSPLHFGNGTRLTVT.

This clonotype occurred a few times. V gene TRBV4-2 combines with J gene TRBJ2-1; D remains ambiguous. V was shortened by 1 base and J by 4 bases, with 14 bases between the two germline ends. The CDR3 length is 16 residues. CDR1 is LGHNA and CDR2 is YNFKEQ in the germline V gene. The CDR3 bases are TGTGCCAGCAGCCAAGTCGGGCTGGATCCATACAATGAGCAGTTCTTC. Its translation: CASSQVGLDPYNEQFF.

This clonotype has a handful of counts. The chain uses TRBV3-1 and TRBJ1-3; 7 bases line up with TRBD1. This CDR3 comprises 17 residues. Per the germline V gene, CDR1 is LGHDT and CDR2 is YNNKEL (reference sequence). The junction had 9 bases not matched to a gene; V was cut back by 4 bases and J by 0 bases. As DNA, the CDR3 is TGTGCCAGCAGCCCTCGGGGGACAGCAGTCTCTGGAAACACCATATATTTT. Its protein is CASSPRGTAVSGNTIYF.

This clonotype was observed at least ten times. The chain's CDR3 is CASSRGQGAGAFF. CDR3 nucleotides: TGTGCCAGCAGCCGCGGACAGGGGGCGGGAGCTTTCTTT. The V gene is TRBV12-3 or TRBV12-4, the J gene TRBJ1-1; 11 nucleotides match TRBD1. The CDR3 loop spans 13 amino acids. With V trimmed by 6 bases and J by 10 bases, 7 bases remained unmatched.

V usage is TRBV28 and J usage is TRBJ2-3; 10 bases align to TRBD2. Looked up from germline, CDR1 is MDHEN and CDR2 is SYDVKM. The CDR3 loop spans 16 amino acids. J lost 3 bases, V lost 3 bases, and 6 bases had no gene match. For the CDR3, the DNA is TGTGCCAGCAGTTTCCCTAGCGGGAGAAAGACAGATACGCAGTATTTT. Its translation is CASSFPSGRKTDTQYF.

The chain's CDR3 is CASSRKAGDEQYF. The CDR3 DNA follows: TGTGCCAGCAGCCGGAAAGCGGGAGACGAGCAGTACTTC. The V and J genes are TRBV7-2 and TRBJ2-5, with 8 nucleotides matching TRBD2. The end of the DNA aligns better with TRBJ2-7, so the J call may be wrong. The CDR3 spans 13 residues. Germline V gene sequence: CDR1 SGHTA, CDR2 FQGNSA.